Shown below are 10 T cell receptor beta chains from a single sample sequenced in a study of vaccination and CD4 T cells after COVID-19. The Oncomine TCR Beta short-read assay was applied to DNA of cultured CD4+ T cells. TCRdb redid the calling of the PCR reads with MiXCR, one entry per CDR3 protein. The table shows approximately 12,000 distinct CDR3 sequences, with 44% occurring only once. Treatment in this sample: approximately 9-day PBMC culture with coronavirus spike peptide pools or control peptides (ViraFEST assay). For these TCRs, the target antigens are not known. The specimen sequenced was cultured CD4+ T cells from blood. These receptors were taken from a human donor with COVID-19.

The V and J genes are TRBV27 and TRBJ2-7; 11 bases fit TRBD1. In germline, CDR1 is MNHEY, CDR2 SMNVEV (reference sequence). The CDR3 is 16 residues long. The junction had 13 bases not matched to a gene; V was cut back by 2 bases and J by 10 bases. CDR3 coding DNA: TGTGCCAGCAGTTTAGGCAACCGCGGGACAGGGGGTTCACAGTACTTC. Its protein product is CASSLGNRGTGGSQYF.

The rearrangement uses TRBV5-4 and TRBJ1-1; 7 nucleotides align to TRBD1. V shed 4 bases and J 6 bases; nucleotides not matched to a gene: 9. Germline CDR1 SGHNT, CDR2 YYREEE (reference sequence). This CDR3 region has 14 residues. For the CDR3, the DNA is TGTGCCAGCAGCCGACAGGGCGGATGGGCTGAAGCTTTCTTT. It specifies CASSRQGGWAEAFF.

The rearrangement uses TRBV2 and TRBJ1-2; 9 nucleotides line up with TRBD1. The CDR3 covers 15 residues. The germline V gene has CDR1 SNHLY and CDR2 FYNNEI. J was trimmed by 3 bases and V by 4 bases; bases with no gene match: 6. Written as DNA, the CDR3 is TGTGCCAGCAGTGGGGGGGGGACAGGGTACTATGGCTACACCTTC. This sequence encodes CASSGGGTGYYGYTF.

V is TRBV7-2 and J is TRBJ2-7; 10 nucleotides match TRBD1. V shed 3 bases, J shed 2 bases, and the junction held 1 base outside the gene matches. This CDR3 is built from 14 residues. Per the germline V gene, CDR1 is SGHTA and CDR2 is FQGNSA. For the CDR3, the DNA is TGTGCCAGCAGCTTGGGACAGGGGACCTACGAGCAGTACTTC. This sequence encodes CASSLGQGTYEQYF.

This clonotype turned up a few times. V gene TRBV7-9 combines with J gene TRBJ1-1; 10 bases align to TRBD1. Per the germline V gene, CDR1 is SEHNR and CDR2 is FQNEAQ (reference sequence). Germline trimming cut 1 base from V and 1 base from J; bases unmatched to any gene: 6. The CDR3 totals 17 residues. CDR3 sequence (DNA): TGTGCCAGCAGCTTAGGCGGGACAGGGGTGGCGAACACTGAAGCTTTCTTT. As protein: CASSLGGTGVANTEAFF.

The genes are TRBV6-1 and TRBJ1-5, with D unresolved. Germline CDR1 reads MNHNS; CDR2 reads SASEGT. This CDR3 contains 13 residues. V gave up 10 bases and J gave up 7 bases, with 17 bases separating them. The CDR3 here is CATEFMGNQPQHF. In DNA, the CDR3 is TGTGCCACCGAATTTATGGGGAACCAGCCCCAGCATTTT.

V is TRBV2 and J is TRBJ1-1; D is perhaps TRBD1 (5 bases). CDR3 length equals 13 residues. Germline V gene data show CDR1 as SNHLY and CDR2 as FYNNEI. V dropped 2 bases and J dropped 10 bases, with 14 bases sitting between them. The CDR3 reads CASSEYGTAGAFF. The CDR3 DNA is TGTGCCAGCAGTGAATATGGGACTGCAGGAGCTTTCTTT.

The V call is TRBV11-2, the J call TRBJ2-3, with 16 bases aligning to TRBD2. This CDR3 comprises 17 residues. The V gene end was trimmed by 1 base and the J gene end by 4 bases; junction bases not matched to a gene: 2. The germline CDR1 and CDR2 sequences are SGHAT and FQNNGV. CDR3 region: CASSLVGTSGGADTQYF. DNA for the CDR3: TGTGCCAGCAGCTTAGTAGGGACTAGCGGGGGGGCAGATACGCAGTATTTT.

The rearrangement uses TRBV11-2 and TRBJ1-3; no reliable D call. The V gene's germline CDR1 is SGHAT and CDR2 FQNNGV. V dropped 5 bases and J dropped 2 bases, with 10 bases sitting between them. The CDR3 is 14 residues long. CDR3 coding DNA: TGTGCCAGCAGCCTCCAGACGGCTGGAAACACCATATATTTT. Its protein product is CASSLQTAGNTIYF.

Notes on this clonotype: At one of its ends the junction is not consistent with the germline gene, which may arise from a read error. The chain carries TRBV4-1 and TRBJ1-1; TRBD1 is a possible D gene (5 bases). The germline CDR1 and CDR2 sequences are MGHRA and YSYEKL. The CDR3 consists of 15 residues. CDR3 sequence reads: CASSPIGAWRRFAFF. The CDR3 DNA is TGCGCCAGCAGCCCAATAGGGGCCTGGCGACGTTTCGCTTTCTTC.